Each of the 10 T cell receptor beta chains below was sequenced from the same sample in a study of blood T cell repertoires in COVID-19. Using immunoSEQ multiplex PCR, the repertoire was profiled, and TCRdb retains in-frame clones only, with some absent. The profile shows roughly 250,000 clones, approximately 86% of them singletons. Sequenced material: PBMCs or T cells enriched from blood (not recorded which). These receptors all stem from a woman aged 50 to 60 who had recovered from COVID-19.

The genes are TRBV25-1 and TRBJ2-2, with D unresolved. The CDR3 contains 13 residues. Trimming left V 6 bases short and J 4 bases short, with 9 bases between. Per the germline V gene, CDR1 is MGHDK and CDR2 is SYGVNS. CDR3 bases: TGTGCCAGCAGCCCTATAGCCACCGGGGAGCTGTTTTTT. This translates into CASSPIATGELFF.

The chain employs TRBV30 and TRBJ2-2; the match to TRBD2 covers 12 bases. The germline V gene encodes CDR1 GTSNPN and CDR2 SVGIG (reference sequence). The CDR3 is 16 amino acids. V lost 2 bases, J lost 3 bases, and 4 bases stayed unmatched. CDR3: CAWSSPSGRDTGELFF. In DNA, the CDR3 is TGTGCCTGGAGTTCGCCTAGCGGGAGGGACACCGGGGAGCTGTTTTTT.

The chain couples TRBV7-2 to TRBJ2-3; weak D call: TRBD1 (6 bases). The CDR3 has 14 residues. The germline gives CDR1 SGHTA, CDR2 FQGNSA. Trimming removed 6 bases at V and 2 bases at J, with 12 bases between. The CDR3 is CASRGGLSTDTQYF. The DNA of the CDR3 is TGTGCCAGCAGAGGGGGTCTTTCCACAGATACGCAGTATTTT.

The chain is built from TRBV6-5 and TRBJ1-1; D possibly corresponds to TRBD1 (6 bases). V was pared by 6 bases and J by 4 bases, with 15 bases between. The CDR3 runs to 14 residues. Per the germline V gene, CDR1 is MNHEY and CDR2 is SVGAGI. The CDR3 coding sequence is TGTGCCAGCAGGCCGACAGGAATCGGCACTGAAGCTTTCTTT. Translation: CASRPTGIGTEAFF.

Remarks on this clone: The junction does not match germline at one end; this may be a read error. The chain has TRBV12-3 or TRBV12-4 and TRBJ2-4; tentative D call: TRBD1 (6 bases). There are 12 residues in the CDR3. Written as DNA, the CDR3 is TGTGCCAGCAGTACCCCGGGACACTCGGCGGACTTC. It yields the protein CASSTPGHSADF.

The J gene is TRBJ2-7, the V gene TRBV28; 15 nucleotides match TRBD2. The V segment lost 5 bases and the J segment 6 bases; nucleotides outside the gene matches: 14. Germline V gene lookup returns CDR1 MDHEN and CDR2 SYDVKM. The CDR3 loop spans 18 amino acids. The CDR3: CASSVLGLAGGPGSEQYF. The CDR3 bases are TGTGCCAGCAGTGTGCTGGGACTAGCGGGAGGACCAGGTTCCGAGCAGTACTTC.

The genes are TRBV9 and TRBJ2-1, with D perhaps matching TRBD2 (5 bases). The CDR3 spans 15 residues. Germline V gene data show CDR1 as SGDLS and CDR2 as YYNGEE. With 4 bases removed from V and 1 base from J, the gap between germline ends came to 12 bases. The CDR3 coding sequence is TGTGCCAGCAGCCTGGACCGGGGTTCCTACAATGAGCAGTTCTTC. Translating it yields CASSLDRGSYNEQFF.

The chain joins TRBV7-6 to TRBJ1-4; TRBD1 aligns across 10 bases. Losses at the gene ends were 5 bases for V and 0 bases for J; bases not matched to a gene: 9. In germline, CDR1 is SGHVS, CDR2 FNYEAQ. The CDR3 runs 18 residues. CDR3: CASSPRQGAFPTNEKLFF. In nucleotides, the CDR3 is TGTGCCAGCAGCCCCAGACAGGGGGCTTTTCCAACTAATGAAAAACTGTTTTTT.

The rearrangement links TRBV19 to TRBJ1-2, with D possibly being TRBD1 (6 bases). Germline loops: CDR1 LNHDA, CDR2 SQIVND (reference sequence). This CDR3 is built from 15 residues. The germline V and J ends were trimmed by 4 bases and 5 bases, with 17 bases remaining between them. The chain's CDR3 is CASSNSRGSSYGYTF. Written as DNA, the CDR3 is TGTGCCAGTAGTAATTCCAGGGGAAGTTCGTATGGCTACACCTTC.

This clone was found a few times. The V gene is TRBV5-8, the J gene TRBJ1-1, with TRBD1 as a possible D gene (5 bases). The length of the CDR3 is 13 residues. V was trimmed by 3 bases and J by 12 bases, leaving 18 bases between them. In germline, CDR1 is SGHTS, CDR2 YDEGEE. CDR3 coding DNA: TGTGCCAGCAGCTGGCAGACAGTCTCCATACCTTTCTTT. This sequence encodes CASSWQTVSIPFF. Full variable domain (rest looked up from reference TRBV5-8 and TRBJ1-1): EAGVTQSPTHLIKTRGQQATLRCSPISGHTSVYWYQQALGLGLQFLLWYDEGEERNRGNFPPRFSGRQFPNYSSELNVNALELEDSALYLCASSWQTVSIPFFGQGTRLTVV.